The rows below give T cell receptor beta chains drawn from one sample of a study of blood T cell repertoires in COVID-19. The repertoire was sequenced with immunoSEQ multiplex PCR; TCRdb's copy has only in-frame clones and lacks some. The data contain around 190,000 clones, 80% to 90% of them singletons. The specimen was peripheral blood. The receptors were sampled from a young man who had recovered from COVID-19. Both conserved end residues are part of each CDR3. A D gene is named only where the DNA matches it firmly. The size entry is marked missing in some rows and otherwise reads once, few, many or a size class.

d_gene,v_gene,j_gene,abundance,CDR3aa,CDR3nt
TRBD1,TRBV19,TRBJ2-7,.,CASTKETGPYEQYF,TGTGCCAGTACAAAGGAGACAGGGCCCTACGAGCAGTACTTC
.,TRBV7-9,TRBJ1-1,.,CASSLEDLNRGLEAFF,TGTGCCAGCAGCTTAGAAGATTTAAATCGGGGATTGGAAGCTTTCTTT
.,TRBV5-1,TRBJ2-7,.,CAPRTQRSPSYEQYF,TGCGCCCCTAGAACTCAACGGAGCCCCTCCTACGAGCAGTACTTC
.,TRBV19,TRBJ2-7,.,CARDGQGEQYF,TGTGCCAGGGACGGGCAGGGGGAGCAGTACTTC
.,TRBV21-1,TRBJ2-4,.,CASSPGLANIQYF,TGTGCCAGCAGTCCGGGACTAGCTAACATTCAGTACTTC
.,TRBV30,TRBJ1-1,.,CAWRPPPRREAFF,TGTGCCTGGAGACCCCCCCCTCGCCGGGAGGCTTTCTTT
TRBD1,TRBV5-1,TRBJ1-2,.,CASSVDRGLAGYTF,TGCGCCAGCAGCGTGGACAGGGGGCTGGCAGGCTACACCTTC
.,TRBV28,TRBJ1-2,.,CASSLPGLIHVYGYTF,TGTGCCAGCAGTTTACCAGGGCTCATCCACGTCTATGGCTACACCTTC
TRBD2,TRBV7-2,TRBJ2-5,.,CASGPTSGNGKTQYF,TGTGCCAGCGGCCCTACTAGCGGGAATGGAAAGACCCAGTACTTC
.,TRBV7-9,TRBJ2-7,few,CASSLRVLNSYEQYF,TGTGCCAGCAGCTTAAGAGTGCTGAACTCCTACGAGCAGTACTTC
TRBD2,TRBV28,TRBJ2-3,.,CASSSIAGVPDTQYF,TGTGCCAGCAGTTCGATAGCGGGAGTCCCAGATACGCAGTATTTT
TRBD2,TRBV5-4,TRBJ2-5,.,CASSLDVGRGAETQYF,TGTGCCAGCAGCTTGGATGTAGGGAGGGGAGCAGAGACCCAGTACTTC
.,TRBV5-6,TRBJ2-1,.,CASSFVLGVGEQFF,TGTGCCAGCAGCTTCGTCTTGGGCGTCGGTGAGCAGTTCTTC
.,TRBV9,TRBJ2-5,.,CASSVEDRRYQETQYF,TGTGCCAGCAGCGTAGAAGACAGGAGATACCAAGAGACCCAGTACTTC
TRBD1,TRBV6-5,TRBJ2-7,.,CASRKGTGSFEQYF,TGTGCCAGCAGAAAAGGGACAGGGTCTTTCGAGCAGTACTTC
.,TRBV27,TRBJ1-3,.,CASSPRGLGVGSGNTIYF,TGTGCCAGCAGTCCCCGGGGACTGGGGGTAGGGTCTGGAAACACCATATATTTT
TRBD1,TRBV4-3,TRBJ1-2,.,CASSQTQGDGYTF,TGCGCCAGCAGCCAGACACAGGGGGATGGCTACACCTTC
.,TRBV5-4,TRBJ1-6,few,CASSLGGQGPNSPLHF,TGTGCCAGCAGCTTGGGGGGGCAGGGGCCTAATTCACCCCTCCACTTT
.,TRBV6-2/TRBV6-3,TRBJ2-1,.,CASSLGKPSYNEQFF,TGTGCCAGCAGCCTCGGGAAGCCCTCCTACAATGAGCAGTTCTTC
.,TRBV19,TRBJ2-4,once,CASSIGTRRIAKNIQYF,TGTGCCAGTAGTATAGGGACGCGGAGGATAGCCAAAAACATTCAGTACTTC
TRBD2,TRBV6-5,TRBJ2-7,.,CASSYGSSGALDEQYF,TGTGCCAGCAGTTACGGGTCTAGCGGGGCCTTAGACGAGCAGTACTTC
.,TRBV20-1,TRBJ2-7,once,CSGLDYEQYF,TGCAGTGGACTGGATTACGAGCAGTACTTC
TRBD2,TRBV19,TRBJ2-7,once,CASSRRLAGDPDEQYF,TGTGCCAGTAGTCGTCGACTAGCGGGAGATCCGGACGAGCAGTACTTC
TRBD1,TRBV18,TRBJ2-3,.,CASSPTSGTGDLNTQYF,TGTGCCAGCTCACCAACTTCCGGGACAGGGGATTTAAATACGCAGTATTTT
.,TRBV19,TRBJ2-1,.,CATRSYSGYNEQFF,TGTGCCACTAGGTCATATAGTGGTTACAATGAGCAGTTCTTC
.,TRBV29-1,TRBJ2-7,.,CSVERDYEQYF,TGCAGCGTAGAGAGGGACTACGAGCAGTACTTC
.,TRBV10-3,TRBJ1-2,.,CAIRNLQGVHGYTF,TGTGCCATCAGAAACCTACAGGGAGTTCATGGCTACACCTTC
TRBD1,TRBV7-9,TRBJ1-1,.,CASSFRPGQGSTEAFF,TGTGCCAGCAGCTTTAGACCGGGACAGGGGAGCACTGAAGCTTTCTTT
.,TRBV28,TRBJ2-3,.,CATTGWSKDTQYF,TGTGCCACCACCGGGTGGTCAAAAGATACGCAGTATTTT
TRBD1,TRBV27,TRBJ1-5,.,CASSPGTGYQPQHF,TGTGCCAGCAGTCCCGGGACAGGATATCAGCCCCAGCATTTT
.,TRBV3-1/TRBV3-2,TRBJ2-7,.,CASSPGQGGSYEQYF,TGTGCCAGCAGCCCTGGACAGGGAGGGTCCTACGAGCAGTACTTC
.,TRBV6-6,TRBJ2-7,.,CASCEGLMEQYF,TGTGCCAGTTGCGAGGGCTTAATGGAGCAGTACTTC
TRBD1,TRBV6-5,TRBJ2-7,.,CASSYLGQGNEQYF,TGTGCCAGCAGTTACCTGGGACAGGGCAACGAGCAGTACTTC
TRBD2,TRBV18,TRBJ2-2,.,CASSPRRLAGGANTGELFF,TGTGCCAGCTCACCACGCCGACTAGCGGGGGGGGCGAACACCGGGGAGCTGTTTTTT
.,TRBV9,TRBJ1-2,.,CASSTDRISSGYTF,TGTGCCAGCAGCACCGACAGGATTAGCTCTGGCTACACCTTC
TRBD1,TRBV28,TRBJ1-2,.,CASSPAATGQGGNYGYTF,TGTGCCAGCAGTCCGGCCGCGACGGGACAGGGGGGAAACTATGGCTACACCTTC
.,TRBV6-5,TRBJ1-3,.,CATQPQVSGNTIYF,TGTGCCACCCAACCACAGGTTTCGGGAAACACCATATATTTT
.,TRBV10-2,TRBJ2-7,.,CASSAGVHEQYF,TGCGCCAGCAGCGCAGGGGTCCACGAGCAGTACTTC
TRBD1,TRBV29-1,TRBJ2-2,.,CSVLNRGRGRTGELFF,TGCAGCGTTTTGAACAGGGGGCGCGGGAGAACCGGGGAGCTGTTTTTT
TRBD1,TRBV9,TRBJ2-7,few,CASSPAGTVFLYEQYF,TGTGCCAGCAGCCCTGCCGGGACAGTTTTCCTCTACGAGCAGTACTTC
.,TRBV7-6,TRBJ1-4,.,CASSLARSGTNEKLFF,TGTGCCAGCAGCTTAGCCCGCTCCGGGACAAATGAAAAACTGTTTTTT
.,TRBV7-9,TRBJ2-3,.,CASEPTGDRTDTQYF,TGTGCCAGCGAACCTACGGGGGACCGCACAGATACGCAGTATTTT
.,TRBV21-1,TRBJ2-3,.,CASLTGGVSTDTQYF,TGTGCCAGCCTCACGGGGGGAGTAAGCACAGATACGCAGTATTTT
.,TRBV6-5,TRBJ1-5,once,CASSYSSGGNQPQHF,TGTGCCAGCAGTTACAGTTCGGGGGGCAATCAGCCCCAGCATTTT
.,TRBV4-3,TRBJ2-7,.,CASSQALLWEQYF,TGCGCCAGCAGCCAAGCCCTATTGTGGGAGCAGTACTTC
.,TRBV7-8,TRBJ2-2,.,CASSSRAPGELFF,TGTGCCAGCAGCTCCAGGGCTCCCGGGGAGCTGTTTTTT
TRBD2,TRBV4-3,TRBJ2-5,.,CASSQRVGGRADGTQYF,TGCGCCAGCAGCCAAAGGGTCGGCGGGAGGGCCGACGGGACCCAGTACTTC
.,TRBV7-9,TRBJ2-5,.,CASSLSRGETQYF,TGTGCCAGCAGCTTATCCAGGGGAGAGACCCAGTACTTC
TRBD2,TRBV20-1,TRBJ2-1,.,CSASNPTTSGNNEQFF,TGCAGTGCTAGTAACCCCACCACTAGCGGGAACAATGAGCAGTTCTTC
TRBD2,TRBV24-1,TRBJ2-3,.,CATSEGTSGASTDTQYF,TGTGCCACCAGTGAGGGGACTAGCGGGGCTAGCACAGATACGCAGTATTTT
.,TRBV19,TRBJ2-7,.,CASSIQGSYEQYF,TGTGCCAGTAGTATCCAGGGGAGCTACGAGCAGTACTTC
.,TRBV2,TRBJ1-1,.,CASREDSPNTEAFF,TGTGCCAGCAGGGAAGACAGCCCGAACACTGAAGCTTTCTTT
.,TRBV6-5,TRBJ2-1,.,CASSYGAAYNEQFF,TGTGCCAGCAGTTATGGTGCGGCCTACAATGAGCAGTTCTTC
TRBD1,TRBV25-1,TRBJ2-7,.,CASRSGQGFHEQYF,TGTGCCAGCAGATCGGGACAGGGCTTCCACGAGCAGTACTTC